This T cell receptor (beta chain) was found in a study of blood T cell repertoires in COVID-19. Study details: T cells, B-cell-depleted T cells, or PBMCs provided the cDNA or gDNA that served as material.

Only in-frame clones appear in the TCRdb table, and some are missing; sequencing was by immunoSEQ multiplex PCR. The sample holds more than 300,000 clones, approximately 87% seen once. Allocation to cohorts depended on clinical history reported by the participants. From germline, CDR1 is SEHNR and CDR2 FQNEAQ (reference sequence). With 5 bases clipped from V and 1 base from J, the junction kept 2 bases outside the gene matches. The CDR3 is made up of 14 amino acids. Specimen: PBMCs or T cells enriched from blood (not recorded which). The chain recombines TRBV7-9 with TRBJ1-1; 9 bases are a match to TRBD1. The clonotype was recovered from a man in his forties in a cohort exposed to, infected with or recovered from COVID-19 (not recorded which). CDR3 protein: CASSRDRANTEAFF. In DNA form, the CDR3 reads TGTGCCAGCAGCAGGGACAGGGCGAACACTGAAGCTTTCTTT.